Listed here are 14 T cell receptor beta chains from one sample, sequenced in a study of blood T cell repertoires in COVID-19. Data came from immunoSEQ multiplex PCR; TCRdb stores just in-frame clones and leaves some out. The data show about 52,000 clones, more than 75% seen once. The sequencing sample was made of peripheral blood. The origin of the receptors is a woman of 80 years or more with acute or convalescent COVID-19.

This rearrangement joins TRBV28 to TRBJ1-2; 7 positions agree with TRBD1. The germline V gene has CDR1 MDHEN and CDR2 SYDVKM. The CDR3 contains 14 residues. J lost 5 bases, V lost 5 bases, and 8 bases had no gene match. CDR3 sequence reads: CASSPRQGRYGYTF. The CDR3 nucleotides are TGTGCCAGCAGTCCCAGACAGGGAAGGTATGGCTACACCTTC.

This chain joins TRBV4-2 and TRBJ1-6; 10 bases agree with TRBD1. The CDR3 is made up of 17 amino acids. Trimming removed 4 bases from V and 2 bases from J; junction bases left unmatched: 5. Looked up from germline, CDR1 is LGHNA and CDR2 is YNFKEQ. The CDR3 coding sequence is TGTGCCAGCAGCCCAAGGGACAGGGGCACCTATAATTCACCCCTCCACTTT. As protein: CASSPRDRGTYNSPLHF.

The chain recombines TRBV21-1 with TRBJ1-5; the D segment call TRBD1 is taken from the table without a DNA check. TRBV21-1 corresponds to a pseudogene. The CDR3 has 16 residues. CDR3 nucleotides: TGTGCCAGCAGCTTCCGGACAGGGAGGGGACATCAGCCCCAGCATTTT. It translates to CASSFRTGRGHQPQHF.

The chain couples TRBV12-5 to TRBJ1-5; D remains ambiguous. V was pared by 3 bases and J by 1 base, with 16 bases between. The V gene's germline CDR1 is LGHNT and CDR2 FRNRAP. The CDR3 has 17 residues. CDR3 sequence reads: CASGLEVVGSSNQPQHF. Here the CDR3 DNA reads TGTGCTAGTGGTTTAGAGGTGGTGGGTAGCAGCAATCAGCCCCAGCATTTT. Full variable domain (outside the CDR3, taken from reference TRBV12-5 and TRBJ1-5): DARVTQTPRHKVTEMGQEVTMRCQPILGHNTVFWYRQTMMQGLELLAYFRNRAPLDDSGMPKDRFSAEMPDATLATLKIQPSEPRDSAVYFCASGLEVVGSSNQPQHFGDGTRLSIL.

This clone appeared once. This chain connects TRBV9 to TRBJ1-1; D uncertain. V was pared by 0 bases and J by 0 bases, with 3 bases between. Germline assignment: CDR1 SGDLS and CDR2 YYNGEE. The CDR3 sequence is 13 residues long. The CDR3, as DNA: TGTGCCAGCAGCGTAGGTATGAACACTGAAGCTTTCTTT. Protein product: CASSVGMNTEAFF.

This chain links TRBV2 with TRBJ2-2; 8 positions agree with TRBD2. The V and J ends lost 8 bases and 2 bases, in that order; junction bases with no gene match: 7. The CDR3 length is 15 residues. Germline-derived CDR1 and CDR2 are SNHLY and FYNNEI. CDR3 DNA: TGTGCCAGCTTAATCCTAGCGGGTAACACCGGGGAGCTGTTTTTT. The encoded protein is CASLILAGNTGELFF.

The rearrangement joins TRBV28 to TRBJ1-2; 11 bases are shared with TRBD1. Germline V lookup: CDR1 MDHEN, CDR2 SYDVKM. V was clipped by 10 bases and J by 0 bases; unmatched bases: 7. This CDR3 comprises 15 residues. The CDR3 nucleotides are TGTGCCACCGCTAAGGGACAGGGGGCTAACTATGGCTACACCTTC. Amino acids: CATAKGQGANYGYTF.

This clone was recorded once. J is TRBJ2-7 and V is TRBV6-6; 9 bases are a match to TRBD1. The V gene's germline CDR1 is MNHNY and CDR2 SVGAGI (reference sequence). The CDR3 has 13 residues. The trim removed 5 bases at V and 3 bases at J, leaving 2 bases unmatched. The CDR3 DNA reads TGTGCCAGCAGTGGACAGGGGTTCTACGAGCAGTACTTC. Translating it yields CASSGQGFYEQYF.

This clone has only one observation. The rearrangement links TRBV2 to TRBJ1-2; 9 bases fit TRBD1. V lost 5 bases, J lost 8 bases, and 6 bases stayed unmatched. There are 13 residues in the CDR3. CDR1 is SNHLY, CDR2 FYNNEI, per germline. The CDR3 region is CASSSQGARGYTF. CDR3 DNA sequence: TGTGCCAGCAGTTCACAGGGGGCGCGGGGCTACACCTTC. Looking up the rest from reference TRBV2 and TRBJ1-2 gives the full variable domain: EPEVTQTPSHQVTQMGQEVILRCVPISNHLYFYWYRQILGQKVEFLVSFYNNEISEKSEIFDDQFSVERPDGSNFTLKIRSTKLEDSAMYFCASSSQGARGYTFGSGTRLTVV.

The rearrangement links TRBV10-3 to TRBJ2-1; 9 bases are a match to TRBD2. This CDR3 has 15 amino acids. V lost 2 bases and J lost 6; bases outside the gene matches: 5. CDR1 and CDR2 from the germline V gene are ENHRY and SYGVKD. CDR3 nucleotide sequence: TGTGCCATCAGTGAGGTTAGCGGGAGTAGCAATGAGCAGTTCTTC. Translation: CAISEVSGSSNEQFF.

This clone was picked up one time. This sequence joins TRBV7-8 and TRBJ2-7, with D possibly being TRBD1 (6 bases). Germline V gene data show CDR1 as SGHVS and CDR2 as FQNEAQ. This CDR3 region has 14 residues. The ends were cut back, 5 bases at V and 2 bases at J, with 13 bases in the middle. The CDR3 DNA sequence: TGTGCCAGCAGCGTAGGACAGTATACCTACGAGCAGTACGTC. Amino acids: CASSVGQYTYEQYV.

The rearrangement joins TRBV5-6 to TRBJ2-5, with TRBD2 matching over 7 bases. J gave up 0 bases and V 6 bases, and 14 bases lay outside the gene matches. Per germline, CDR1 SGHDT and CDR2 YYEEEE. The CDR3 totals 17 residues. The CDR3 bases are TGTGCCAGCACCCTTCGGACGGGGAGGGAGTACCAAGAGACCCAGTACTTC. Translating it yields CASTLRTGREYQETQYF.

The rearrangement links TRBV28 to TRBJ1-2; D perhaps matches TRBD1 (5 bases). CDR3 length: 12 residues. Germline V gives CDR1 MDHEN, CDR2 SYDVKM. V was pared by 6 bases and J by 5 bases, with 10 bases between. CDR3 nucleotides: TGTGCCAGCAGAGCCGCAGGGTATGGCTACACCTTC. Translating gives CASRAAGYGYTF.

This chain connects TRBV14 to TRBJ2-4; TRBD1 matches 8 bases. Per the germline V gene, CDR1 is SGHDN and CDR2 is FVKESK. The trim removed 3 bases at V and 4 bases at J, leaving 2 bases unmatched. The CDR3 sequence is 14 residues long. This chain's CDR3 is CASSQGQEKNIQYF. The CDR3, as DNA: TGTGCCAGCAGCCAGGGACAGGAGAAAAACATTCAGTACTTC. Using reference TRBV14 and TRBJ2-4 for the parts outside the CDR3, the full variable domain is EAGVTQFPSHSVIEKGQTVTLRCDPISGHDNLYWYRRVMGKEIKFLLHFVKESKQDESGMPNNRFLAERTGGTYSTLKVQPAELEDSGVYFCASSQGQEKNIQYFGAGTRLSVL.